Listed below are T cell receptor beta chains from one sample, sequenced in a study of CD8 T cells in ankylosing spondylitis. Each CDR3 protein gets one entry after TCRdb re-called the 5' RACE reads with MiXCR. Of under 150,000 distinct CDR3 sequences in the sample, approximately 9.7% were seen once. The sequenced sample consisted of blood, either unsorted or a sorted T cell fraction (not recorded which). The receptor source for this set is a male donor with ankylosing spondylitis or in good health (not recorded which). Each CDR3 is given with its conserved first and last residue. Fields, in order: J gene, D gene, clone size, V gene, CDR3 protein, CDR3 DNA. A D gene is named only where the DNA matches it firmly. Rows give clone size only sometimes, using once, few, many, or a class for an expanded clone.

>TRBJ2-1|TRBD1|many|TRBV5-1
CASSFSGQGVREQFF
TGCGCCAGCAGCTTTAGCGGACAGGGGGTCCGTGAGCAGTTCTTC
>TRBJ1-6|.|many|TRBV6-1
CASTTRGTNNSPLHF
TGTGCCAGCACCACACGGGGAACCAATAATTCACCCCTCCACTTT
>TRBJ1-5|.|few|TRBV19
CASSIGGIHQPQHF
TGTGCCAGTAGTATAGGTGGGATCCATCAGCCCCAGCATTTT
>TRBJ1-6|TRBD1|many|TRBV20-1
CSATRGQSPLHF
TGCAGTGCTACCAGGGGGCAATCACCCCTCCACTTT
>TRBJ1-2|.|many|TRBV20-1
CSARDLREVPYGYTF
TGCAGTGCTAGAGATCTTCGGGAAGTACCCTATGGCTACACCTTC
>TRBJ2-3|.|many|TRBV20-1
CSARAGGTDTQYF
TGCAGTGCTAGGGCGGGCGGTACAGATACGCAGTATTTT
>TRBJ2-3|.|many|TRBV27
CASSLWINTDTQYF
TGTGCCAGCAGTTTGTGGATTAACACAGATACGCAGTATTTT
>TRBJ2-1|.|few|TRBV7-2
CASSLGRASEQFF
TGTGCCAGCAGCTTAGGTCGGGCCAGTGAGCAGTTCTTC
>TRBJ1-4|TRBD1|many|TRBV11-2
CASSFQGGLGEKLFF
TGTGCCAGCAGCTTTCAGGGGGGATTAGGAGAAAAACTGTTTTTT
>TRBJ2-3|TRBD2|many|TRBV27
CASSFGRARTDTQYF
TGTGCCAGCAGTTTCGGGAGGGCGAGGACAGATACGCAGTATTTT
>TRBJ2-6|.|.|TRBV28
CASSVRDLSVGANVLTF
TGTGCCAGCAGTGTCCGGGACCTCAGCGTGGGGGCCAACGTCCTGACTTTC
>TRBJ2-1|.|many|TRBV24-1
CATSEGRDYNEQFF
TGTGCCACCAGTGAGGGGCGGGACTACAATGAGCAGTTCTTC
>TRBJ2-5|.|many|TRBV5-1
CASTSEETQYF
TGCGCCAGCACCTCTGAAGAGACCCAGTACTTC
>TRBJ2-3|TRBD2|.|TRBV7-2
CASSTRLAALTDTQYF
TGTGCCAGCAGCACCCGACTAGCGGCCCTCACAGATACGCAGTATTTT
>TRBJ1-2|.|.|TRBV4-1
CASTSGSGRDGYTF
TGCGCCAGCACCTCGGGCTCCGGCAGGGATGGCTACACCTTC
>TRBJ2-3|.|many|TRBV18
CASSPREADTQYF
TGTGCCAGCTCACCACGGGAGGCAGATACGCAGTATTTT
>TRBJ2-1|.|many|TRBV7-9
CASSIKGYEQFF
TGTGCCAGCAGCATAAAGGGCTATGAGCAGTTCTTC
>TRBJ2-5|TRBD2|few|TRBV5-1
CASSPSGGLETQYF
TGCGCCAGCAGCCCCAGCGGGGGGTTAGAGACCCAGTACTTC
>TRBJ2-3|.|many|TRBV9
CASPGLSTDTQYF
TGTGCCAGTCCGGGACTGAGCACAGATACGCAGTATTTT
>TRBJ2-7|TRBD2|many|TRBV7-2
CASSSTGGWNEQYF
TGTGCCAGCAGCTCAACGGGAGGGTGGAACGAGCAGTACTTC
>TRBJ2-3|TRBD1|once|TRBV7-2
CASRRTGRSTDTQYF
TGTGCCAGCAGACGGACAGGGAGAAGCACAGATACGCAGTATTTT
>TRBJ1-6|.|many|TRBV7-8
CASSLRTDRGSPLHF
TGTGCCAGCAGCTTAAGGACCGATCGGGGTTCACCCCTCCACTTT
>TRBJ1-5|TRBD1|few|TRBV20-1
CSVVDRSNQPQHF
TGCAGTGTAGTGGACAGGAGCAATCAGCCCCAGCATTTT
>TRBJ1-1|.|many|TRBV7-9
CASSFSRQNTEAFF
TGTGCCAGCAGCTTTTCCAGACAAAACACTGAAGCTTTCTTT
>TRBJ1-4|.|.|TRBV7-8
CASSQFGGDTNEKLFF
TGTGCCAGCAGCCAGTTCGGAGGAGACACTAATGAAAAACTGTTTTTT
>TRBJ2-3|TRBD1|many|TRBV11-2
CASSSTGPDTQYF
TGTGCCAGCAGCTCGACAGGGCCAGATACGCAGTATTTT
>TRBJ2-3|TRBD2|many|TRBV7-7
CASSVEAGVKQYF
TGTGCTAGCAGCGTAGAGGCGGGAGTGAAGCAGTATTTT
>TRBJ2-2|.|many|TRBV20-1
CSARDLKRTVTGELFF
TGCAGTGCTAGAGATCTCAAGCGGACGGTCACCGGGGAGCTGTTTTTT
>TRBJ2-1|.|many|TRBV7-9
CASSSDSRYEQFF
TGTGCCAGCAGCTCGGACTCCCGATATGAGCAGTTCTTC
>TRBJ2-2|.|few|TRBV7-2
CASRLENTGELFF
TGTGCCAGCAGGCTGGAAAACACCGGGGAGCTGTTTTTT
>TRBJ2-5|TRBD2|.|TRBV7-9
CASSVAGGQETQYF
TGTGCCAGCAGCGTAGCGGGAGGCCAAGAGACCCAGTACTTC
>TRBJ1-2|TRBD1|few|TRBV20-1
CSAGGQGRF
TGCAGTGCCGGAGGACAGGGGAGATTC
>TRBJ2-5|TRBD2|.|TRBV6-2/TRBV6-3
CASRSSGQETQYF
TGTGCCAGCAGGTCTAGCGGCCAAGAGACCCAGTACTTC
>TRBJ2-4|TRBD1|many|TRBV20-1
CSARERGGADIQYF
TGCAGTGCTAGAGAACGAGGGGGCGCGGACATTCAGTACTTC
>TRBJ2-5|TRBD1|few|TRBV4-1
CASSAGFGTGGRETQYF
TGCGCCAGCAGCGCAGGATTCGGGACAGGGGGCAGAGAGACCCAGTACTTC
>TRBJ2-1|.|many|TRBV20-1
CSARKVNEQFF
TGCAGTGCTAGGAAGGTAAATGAGCAGTTCTTC
>TRBJ1-2|TRBD1|many|TRBV14
CASSPTGTESTYGYTF
TGTGCCAGCAGCCCTACCGGGACAGAGAGTACTTATGGCTACACCTTC
>TRBJ2-2|TRBD2|.|TRBV20-1
CSAYRTYGGGSGELFF
TGCAGTGCTTACAGAACTTACGGGGGAGGGTCGGGGGAGCTGTTTTTT
>TRBJ1-2|.|.|TRBV6-2/TRBV6-3
CASSDRSYYGYTF
TGTGCCAGCAGTGACCGGAGTTACTATGGCTACACCTTC
>TRBJ2-3|TRBD2|many|TRBV15
CATSTRDYTDTQYF
TGTGCCACCAGCACCCGGGACTACACAGATACGCAGTATTTT
>TRBJ1-1|.|few|TRBV7-9
CASSQREINTEAFF
TGTGCCAGCAGCCAACGGGAGATAAACACTGAAGCTTTCTTT
>TRBJ2-2|TRBD1|.|TRBV19
CASSGQGVTGELFF
TGTGCCAGTTCAGGGCAGGGGGTCACCGGGGAGCTGTTTTTT
>TRBJ2-7|TRBD2|many|TRBV15
CATSRELAEQYEQYF
TGTGCCACCAGCAGAGAACTAGCGGAGCAGTACGAGCAGTACTTC
>TRBJ2-2|.|few|TRBV29-1
CSVEDPGELFF
TGCAGCGTTGAAGATCCCGGGGAGCTGTTTTTT
>TRBJ2-1|.|many|TRBV12-3/TRBV12-4
CASSSEYNEQFF
TGTGCCAGCAGTTCCGAGTACAATGAGCAGTTCTTC